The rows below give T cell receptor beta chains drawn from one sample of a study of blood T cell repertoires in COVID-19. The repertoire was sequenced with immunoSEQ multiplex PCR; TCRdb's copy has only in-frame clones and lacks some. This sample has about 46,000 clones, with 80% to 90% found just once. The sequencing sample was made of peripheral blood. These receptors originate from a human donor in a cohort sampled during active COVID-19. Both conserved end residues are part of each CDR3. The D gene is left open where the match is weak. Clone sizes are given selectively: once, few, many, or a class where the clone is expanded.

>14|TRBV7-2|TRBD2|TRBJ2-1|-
CASSLGGGTNEQFF
TGTGCCAGCAGCTTAGGCGGGGGGACCAATGAGCAGTTCTTC
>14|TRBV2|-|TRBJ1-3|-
CASSSRGSGNTIYF
TGTGCCAGCAGTTCAAGGGGATCTGGAAACACCATATATTTT
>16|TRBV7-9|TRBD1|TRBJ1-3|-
CASSLGTGDSGNTIYF
TGTGCCAGCAGCTTGGGGACAGGGGACTCTGGAAACACCATATATTTT
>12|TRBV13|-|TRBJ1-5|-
CASSSGEQPQHF
TGTGCCAGCAGCTCGGGGGAGCAGCCCCAGCATTTT
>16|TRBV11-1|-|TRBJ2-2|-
CASSSSGRGQGGELFF
TGTGCCAGCAGCTCCTCTGGGCGGGGCCAAGGCGGGGAGCTGTTTTTT
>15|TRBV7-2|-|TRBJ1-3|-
CASSPPGEPGNTIYF
TGTGCCAGCAGCCCCCCGGGGGAACCTGGAAACACCATATATTTT
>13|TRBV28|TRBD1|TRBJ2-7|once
CASTRTGIYEQYF
TGTGCCAGCACCCGGACAGGAATCTACGAGCAGTACTTC
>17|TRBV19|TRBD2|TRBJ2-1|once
CASSIATGLAGDNEQFF
TGTGCCAGTAGTATAGCTACGGGACTAGCGGGAGACAATGAGCAGTTCTTC
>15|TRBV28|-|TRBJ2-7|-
CASSLGRGGRGEQYF
TGTGCCAGCAGTTTAGGGAGGGGGGGTCGAGGCGAGCAGTACTTC
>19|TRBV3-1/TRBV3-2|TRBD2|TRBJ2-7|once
CASSFEGLAGGPLGYEQYF
TGTGCCAGCAGCTTCGAGGGACTAGCGGGGGGGCCGTTAGGCTACGAGCAGTACTTC
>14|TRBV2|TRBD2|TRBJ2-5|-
CASSETSGRGNQYF
TGTGCCAGCAGTGAAACTAGCGGGAGGGGAAACCAGTACTTC
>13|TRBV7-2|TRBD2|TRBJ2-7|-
CASSFRGGGEQYF
TGTGCCAGCAGCTTTCGCGGGGGGGGCGAGCAGTACTTC
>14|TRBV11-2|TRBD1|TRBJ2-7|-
CASSSLRTGAEQYF
TGTGCCAGCAGCTCCCTTCGGACAGGGGCCGAGCAGTACTTC
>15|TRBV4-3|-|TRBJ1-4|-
CASSQGVGGNEKLFF
TGCGCCAGCAGCCAAGGAGTTGGAGGGAATGAAAAACTGTTTTTT
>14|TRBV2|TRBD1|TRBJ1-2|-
CASSGQGVRGGYTF
TGTGCCAGCAGCGGACAGGGGGTTAGGGGCGGCTACACCTTC
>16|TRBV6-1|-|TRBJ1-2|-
CASSESQLAANYGYTF
TGTGCCAGCAGTGAATCCCAGTTGGCAGCTAACTATGGCTACACCTTC
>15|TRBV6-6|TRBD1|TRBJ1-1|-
CASSYLTGANTEAFF
TGTGCCAGCAGTTACTTAACAGGGGCGAACACTGAAGCTTTCTTT
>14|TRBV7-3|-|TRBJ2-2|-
CASSVTSGVGELFF
TGTGCCAGCAGCGTCACTAGTGGGGTCGGGGAGCTGTTTTTT
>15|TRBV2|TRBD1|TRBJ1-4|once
CASRGPGQGAEKLFF
TGTGCCAGCAGGGGACCGGGACAGGGGGCGGAAAAACTGTTTTTT
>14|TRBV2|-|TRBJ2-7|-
CASSGGGDPYEQYF
TGTGCCAGCAGTGGAGGCGGGGACCCCTACGAGCAGTACTTC
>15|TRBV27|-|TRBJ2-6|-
CASSPHRSGANVLTF
TGTGCCAGCAGTCCACACCGCTCTGGGGCCAACGTCCTGACTTTC
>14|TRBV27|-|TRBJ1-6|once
CASRLGADYSPLHF
TGTGCCAGCAGGCTGGGGGCCGACTATTCACCCCTCCACTTT
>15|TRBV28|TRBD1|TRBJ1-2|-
CASSPLTGGNYGYTF
TGTGCCAGCAGTCCGCTGACAGGGGGCAACTATGGCTACACCTTC
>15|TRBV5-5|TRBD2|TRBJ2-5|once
CASSLEGLAAETQYF
TGTGCCAGCAGCTTGGAAGGACTAGCGGCAGAGACCCAGTACTTC
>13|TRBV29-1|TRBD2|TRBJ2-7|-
CSVGSSGKSEQYF
TGCAGCGTTGGCTCTAGCGGGAAGTCCGAGCAGTACTTC
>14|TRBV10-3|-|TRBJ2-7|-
CAIRDPSGRYEQYF
TGTGCCATTCGTGACCCCAGCGGCCGCTACGAGCAGTACTTC
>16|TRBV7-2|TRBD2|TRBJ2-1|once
CASSWNSGGPYNEQFF
TGTGCCAGCAGCTGGAACAGCGGGGGTCCCTACAATGAGCAGTTCTTC